The T cell receptor (beta chain) under discussion was sequenced for a study of cytomegalovirus exposure and HLA in healthy donors. Overall study findings and caveats: Researchers reported in a later analysis that a missense DCLRE1C variant was tied to TCR beta V- and J-gene trimming. A cluster of highly shared sequence variants was likely a sequencing artifact.

There are 12 residues in the CDR3. The germline gives CDR1 SGHNT, CDR2 YYREEE (reference sequence). V shed 6 bases and J 5 bases; nucleotides not matched to a gene: 5. Primers for the PCR totalled 60 Vbeta and 13 Jbeta. This table comes from immunoSEQ multiplex PCR, and its TCRdb copy is limited to in-frame clones, with some not included. The sample spans about 99,000 clones; the ten largest clones claim 3% to 3.5%. Remarks on this clone: Its cognate antigen is unknown.

Among the donors, all were healthy bone marrow donors. The material sequenced was PBMCs. The origin of this receptor is a man in his forties in good health and CMV-seronegative. The rearrangement uses TRBV5-4 and TRBJ2-7; 7 positions match TRBD1. The CDR3 is CASTRTGDEQYF. The CDR3 coding sequence is TGTGCCAGCACTAGAACAGGGGACGAGCAGTACTTC.